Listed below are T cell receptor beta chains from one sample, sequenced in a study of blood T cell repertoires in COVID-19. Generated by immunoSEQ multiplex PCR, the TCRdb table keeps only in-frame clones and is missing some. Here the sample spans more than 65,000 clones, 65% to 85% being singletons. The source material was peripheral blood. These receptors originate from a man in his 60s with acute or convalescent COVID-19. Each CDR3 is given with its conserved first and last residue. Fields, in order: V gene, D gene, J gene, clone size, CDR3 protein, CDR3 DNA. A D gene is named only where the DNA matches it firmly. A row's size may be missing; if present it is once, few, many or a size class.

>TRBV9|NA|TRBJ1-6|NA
CASSAQGQYNSPLHF
TGTGCCAGCAGCGCCCAAGGACAGTATAATTCACCCCTCCACTTT
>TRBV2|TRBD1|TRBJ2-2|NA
CASSSTGGGGTGELFF
TGTGCCAGCAGTTCGACAGGGGGCGGAGGGACCGGGGAGCTGTTTTTT
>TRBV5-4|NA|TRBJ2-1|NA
CASSLALYNEQFF
TGTGCCAGCAGCTTGGCCCTATACAATGAGCAGTTCTTC
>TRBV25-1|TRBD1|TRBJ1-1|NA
CASSEWGTVEAFF
TGTGCCAGCAGTGAATGGGGGACAGTTGAAGCTTTCTTT
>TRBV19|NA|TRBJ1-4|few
CASSRPQTASNEKLFF
TGTGCCAGTAGTAGACCTCAGACAGCTAGTAATGAAAAACTGTTTTTT
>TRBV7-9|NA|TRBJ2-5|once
CASSPGRVSQETQYF
TGTGCCAGCAGCCCGGGCAGGGTAAGCCAAGAGACCCAGTACTTC
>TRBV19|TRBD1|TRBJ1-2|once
CASSLSISDRGYGYTF
TGTGCCAGTAGTCTATCAATTAGTGACAGGGGCTATGGCTACACCTTC
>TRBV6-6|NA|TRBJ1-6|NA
CASTPHRADSPLHF
TGTGCCAGCACCCCTCACAGGGCTGATTCACCCCTCCACTTT
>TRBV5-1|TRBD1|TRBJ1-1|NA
CASSFTGALNTEAFF
TGCGCCAGCAGCTTCACAGGGGCCCTGAACACTGAAGCTTTCTTT
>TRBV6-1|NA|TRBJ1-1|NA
CASSETGTEAFF
TGTGCCAGCAGTGAAACGGGTACTGAAGCTTTCTTT
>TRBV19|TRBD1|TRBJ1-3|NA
CASSPRTGSDGNTIYF
TGTGCCAGTAGTCCCCGGACAGGGTCTGACGGAAACACCATATATTTT
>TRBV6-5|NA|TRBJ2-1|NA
CASSSRRISYNEQFF
TGTGCCAGCAGTTCCCGGAGGATCTCCTACAATGAGCAGTTCTTC
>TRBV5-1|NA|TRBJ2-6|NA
CASSRETGGGANVLTF
TGCGCCAGCAGCAGGGAAACAGGCGGCGGGGCCAACGTCCTGACTTTC
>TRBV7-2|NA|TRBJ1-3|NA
CASSPQGPVSGNTIYF
TGTGCCAGCAGCCCTCAGGGTCCCGTCTCTGGAAACACCATATATTTT
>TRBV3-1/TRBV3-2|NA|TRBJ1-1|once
CASRNRLNTEAFF
TGTGCCAGCAGGAACAGGTTGAACACTGAAGCTTTCTTT
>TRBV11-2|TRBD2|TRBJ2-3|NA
CASSLAGASGGITDTQYF
TGTGCCAGCAGCTTAGCAGGGGCTAGCGGGGGAATTACAGATACGCAGTATTTT
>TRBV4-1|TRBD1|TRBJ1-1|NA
CASSRTGGDAEAFF
TGCGCCAGCAGCCGGACAGGGGGCGACGCTGAAGCTTTCTTT
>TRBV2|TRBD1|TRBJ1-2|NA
CASTGSQGDGYTF
TGTGCCAGCACCGGATCACAGGGGGATGGCTACACCTTC
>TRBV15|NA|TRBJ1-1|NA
CATSSLGGEAFF
TGTGCCACCAGCAGCTTAGGGGGTGAAGCTTTCTTT
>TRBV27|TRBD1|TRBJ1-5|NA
CASSSRKDRSNQPQHF
TGTGCCAGCAGTTCGAGAAAGGACAGGAGCAATCAGCCCCAGCATTTT
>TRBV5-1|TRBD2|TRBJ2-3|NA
CASHPSAGGGGTQYF
TGCGCCAGCCACCCTTCAGCGGGGGGTGGAGGTACGCAGTATTTT
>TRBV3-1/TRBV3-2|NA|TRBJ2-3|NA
CASSQFNGGSTDTQYF
TGTGCCAGCAGCCAATTCAACGGAGGGAGCACAGATACGCAGTATTTT
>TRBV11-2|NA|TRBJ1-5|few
CASSLDPGQPQHF
TGTGCCAGCAGCTTAGATCCAGGTCAGCCCCAGCATTTT
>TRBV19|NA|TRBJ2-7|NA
CASSFPGKGSEQYF
TGTGCCAGTAGTTTTCCAGGGAAGGGGTCCGAGCAGTACTTC